This is a list of T cell receptor beta chains from one sample in a study of blood T cells in healthy people across ages. TCRdb analysed the 5' RACE reads with MiXCR anew, one entry per CDR3 protein. The data hold 870,000 or so distinct CDR3 sequences, with around 26% observed a single time. The sample was blood. The source is an elderly woman in good health. The CDR3 runs from the conserved cysteine through the conserved F or W. Fields, in order: J gene, CDR3 length, V gene, D gene, clone size, CDR3 DNA, CDR3 protein. The D gene is left open where the match is weak. Clone size appears in some rows only: once, few, many, or a class for an expanded clone.

TRBJ2-1 | 16 | TRBV7-2 | TRBD2 | many | TGTGCCAGCAGCCCGTTCGTAGCGGGGGCAGGCAATGAGCAGTTCTTC | CASSPFVAGAGNEQFF
TRBJ1-1 | 11 | TRBV20-1 | NA | NA | TGCAGTGCTATCATGAACACTGAAGCTTTCTTT | CSAIMNTEAFF
TRBJ2-3 | 14 | TRBV12-3/TRBV12-4 | NA | NA | TGTGCCAGCAGTTCCCCTGGGATGGGAGATACGCAGTATTTT | CASSSPGMGDTQYF
TRBJ1-5 | 15 | TRBV15 | NA | NA | TGTGCCACCAGCAGGCAAAAGTCCCGCAATCAGCCCCAGCATTTT | CATSRQKSRNQPQHF
TRBJ2-4 | 14 | TRBV12-3/TRBV12-4 | NA | NA | TGTGCCAGCAGTTTATTAGGGTTGGGGAACATTCAGTACTTC | CASSLLGLGNIQYF
TRBJ2-5 | 14 | TRBV5-1 | TRBD2 | many | TGTGCCAGCAGCTTAACTAGCGGCCAAGAGACCCAGTACTTC | CASSLTSGQETQYF
TRBJ2-3 | 14 | TRBV6-5 | NA | many | TGTGCCAGCAGTTACTCGGTGGGCGTAGATACGCAGTATTTT | CASSYSVGVDTQYF
TRBJ2-1 | 14 | TRBV7-9 | NA | many | TGTGCCAGCAGCTTAGGGTACACATACAATGAGCAGTTCTTC | CASSLGYTYNEQFF
TRBJ1-2 | 13 | TRBV20-1 | NA | many | TGCAGTGCTAGAGATCGCTCGGGCTATGGCTACACCTTC | CSARDRSGYGYTF
TRBJ1-5 | 14 | TRBV12-3/TRBV12-4 | NA | NA | TGTGCCTGCAGTTTATCGGGGGGGGGTCAGCCCCAGCATTTT | CACSLSGGGQPQHF
TRBJ2-1 | 15 | TRBV7-2 | NA | many | TGTGCCACAACAACCGGACCGGGGACTTACAATGAGCAGTTCTTC | CATTTGPGTYNEQFF
TRBJ2-3 | 15 | TRBV6-5 | NA | NA | TGTGCCAGCAGTTACTCTGGGAGCCCCACAGATACGCAGTATTTT | CASSYSGSPTDTQYF
TRBJ1-2 | 12 | TRBV19 | NA | NA | TGTGCCAGTAGTACCCAGGGTGGCGGCTACACCTTC | CASSTQGGGYTF
TRBJ2-3 | 15 | TRBV7-9 | TRBD1 | once | TGTGCCAGCAGCGCGCCAGGGGGTCTCGCAGATACGCAGTATTTT | CASSAPGGLADTQYF
TRBJ2-1 | 17 | TRBV20-1 | TRBD2 | many | TGCAGTGCCCCGGGGACTAGCGGGGGGCTAAGTACTCATGAGCAGTTCTTC | CSAPGTSGGLSTHEQFF
TRBJ2-1 | 15 | TRBV5-6 | NA | many | TGTGCCAGCAGCTTGGGGGTTTTGACCTACAATGAGCAGTTCTTC | CASSLGVLTYNEQFF
TRBJ1-6 | 10 | TRBV29-1 | NA | NA | TGCAGCGTTGAAGGCTCACCCCTCCACTTT | CSVEGSPLHF
TRBJ2-3 | 15 | TRBV20-1 | TRBD1 | NA | TGCAGTGCCCACACAGGGGGCATTCCTGGAGATACGCAGTATTTT | CSAHTGGIPGDTQYF
TRBJ2-1 | 13 | TRBV18 | NA | many | TGTGCCAGCTCACCCTCTCTTGACAATGAGCAGTTCTTC | CASSPSLDNEQFF
TRBJ2-7 | 14 | TRBV6-2/TRBV6-3 | TRBD1 | many | TGTGCCAGCGCTTGGGACAGGGTCTCCTACGAGCAGTACTTC | CASAWDRVSYEQYF
TRBJ2-3 | 13 | TRBV6-1 | NA | many | TGTGCCAGCATACAGGGTGGCACAGATACGCAGTATTTT | CASIQGGTDTQYF
TRBJ2-2 | 13 | TRBV6-1 | TRBD1 | NA | TGTGCCAGCAGTGTGACAGGGTCCGGGGAGCTGTTTTTT | CASSVTGSGELFF
TRBJ2-3 | 17 | TRBV7-2 | TRBD1 | many | TGTGCCAGCAGCTACCCCCCGACAGGGAGTATCACAGATACGCAGTATTTT | CASSYPPTGSITDTQYF
TRBJ1-5 | 16 | TRBV27 | NA | few | TGTGCCAGCAGTTTAGGAAGGGGGGCGCGGAATCAGCCCCAGCATTTT | CASSLGRGARNQPQHF
TRBJ2-1 | 17 | TRBV27 | NA | NA | TGTGCCAGCAAGAACATGGGACACCTCAACCCCTACAATGAGCAGTTCTTC | CASKNMGHLNPYNEQFF
TRBJ2-7 | 14 | TRBV7-2 | NA | few | TGTGCCAGCAGCCCCGGGGGAGAGTCGGCGGCGCAGTACTTC | CASSPGGESAAQYF
TRBJ2-7 | 15 | TRBV28 | NA | many | TGTGCCAGCAGTCCCCACACAGGGACCTCCTACGAGCAGTACTTC | CASSPHTGTSYEQYF
TRBJ2-3 | 18 | TRBV27 | NA | NA | TGTGCCAGCAGTCCAACCTCGCGGGGAAATTGGCACACAGATACGCAGTATTTT | CASSPTSRGNWHTDTQYF
TRBJ2-3 | 14 | TRBV19 | NA | few | TGTGCCAGTAGTATCAGGGAAGTAACAGATACGCAGTATTTT | CASSIREVTDTQYF
TRBJ1-1 | 14 | TRBV5-1 | NA | NA | TGCGCCAGCAGCTCCGACGGGCAGAACACTGAAGCTTTCTTT | CASSSDGQNTEAFF
TRBJ2-3 | 17 | TRBV5-1 | TRBD1 | many | TGCGCCAGCAGCTTGGGACAGGGCCCTCTCCTCACAGATACGCAGTATTTT | CASSLGQGPLLTDTQYF
TRBJ2-5 | 14 | TRBV6-6 | NA | many | TGTGCCAGCAGTTATTCGGGGGAACGGGAGACCCAGTACTTC | CASSYSGERETQYF
TRBJ2-7 | 14 | TRBV5-1 | TRBD1 | NA | TGCGCCAGCAGCACAACGGGACAGGGCGTAGAGCAGTACTTC | CASSTTGQGVEQYF
TRBJ2-7 | 15 | TRBV6-5 | TRBD2 | many | TGTGCCAGCACCACCGGGGGGGGGAACTCCTACGAGCAGTACTTC | CASTTGGGNSYEQYF
TRBJ2-3 | 15 | TRBV12-3/TRBV12-4 | TRBD2 | NA | TGTGCCGGCAGTTTAAGGGCGAGCGGGGGTGATACGCAGTATTTT | CAGSLRASGGDTQYF
TRBJ2-1 | 15 | TRBV29-1 | NA | few | TGCAGCGGTTCCGGCCATGGCGGGGGCCGGGGTGAGCAGTTCTTC | CSGSGHGGGRGEQFF
TRBJ2-5 | 15 | TRBV4-3 | NA | many | TGCGCCAGCAGCCAAGCTTGGAAGGGGCCGGAGACCCAGTACTTC | CASSQAWKGPETQYF
TRBJ2-6 | 13 | TRBV5-6 | NA | many | TGTGCCAGCTGGGACTCTGGGGCCAACGTCCTGACTTTC | CASWDSGANVLTF
TRBJ2-3 | 15 | TRBV7-2 | NA | NA | TGTGCCAGTAATAGTGCTGTCCGTAGCACAGATACGCAGTATTTT | CASNSAVRSTDTQYF
TRBJ1-2 | 15 | TRBV6-5 | NA | few | TGTGCCAGCAGTTTGACAGCTAGAGCTAACTATGACTACACCTTC | CASSLTARANYDYTF
TRBJ2-1 | 16 | TRBV5-5 | NA | many | TGTGCCAGCAGCTTGGCCTCAGGGGAAGGGGTCAATGAGCAGTTCTTC | CASSLASGEGVNEQFF
TRBJ1-1 | 13 | TRBV29-1 | TRBD1 | many | TGCAGCGTTAAACGGGACAGCAACACTGAAGCTTTCTTT | CSVKRDSNTEAFF